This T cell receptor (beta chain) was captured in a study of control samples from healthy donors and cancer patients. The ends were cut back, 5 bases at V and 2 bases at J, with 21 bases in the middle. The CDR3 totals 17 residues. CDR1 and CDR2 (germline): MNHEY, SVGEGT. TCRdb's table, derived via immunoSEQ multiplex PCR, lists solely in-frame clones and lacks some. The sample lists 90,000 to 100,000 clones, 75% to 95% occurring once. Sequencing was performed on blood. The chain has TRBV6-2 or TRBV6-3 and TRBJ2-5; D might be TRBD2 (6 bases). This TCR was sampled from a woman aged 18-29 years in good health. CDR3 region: CASSTPVGAGHQETQYF. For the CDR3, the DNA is TGTGCCAGCAGTACCCCCGTCGGGGCGGGGCATCAAGAGACCCAGTACTTC.